This T cell receptor beta chain derives from a study of sequential checkpoint blockade in melanoma. Across the study: First-line arms were nivolumab then ipilimumab, or the reverse, randomized 1:1. Maintenance nivolumab came after either treatment sequence.

The V gene's germline CDR1 is SGHKS and CDR2 YYEKEE (reference sequence). V lost 3 bases, J lost 3 bases, and 5 bases stayed unmatched. The CDR3 runs to 15 residues. The treatment: randomized to nivolumab then ipilimumab (arm A) or the reverse (arm B). DNA-damaging chemotherapy had not been given to any patient beforehand. Sorted cells were live CD3+CD8+, lacking CD19 and CD56, from PBMCs. The data were produced by immunoSEQ multiplex PCR, yet TCRdb's version contains in-frame clones alone and is incomplete. The sample records 7,000 to 8,500 clones, 50% to 75% being singletons. The rearrangement links TRBV5-5 to TRBJ1-5; TRBD1 aligns across 8 bases. The sequence came from a human donor with melanoma. Sample: CD8+ T cells sorted from blood (inferred from file names), taken from a patient given nivolumab and ipilimumab in sequence. The chain's CDR3 is CASSYGQGSNQPQHF. The CDR3 region has the DNA TGTGCCAGCAGCTATGGACAGGGATCCAATCAGCCCCAGCATTTT.